The clone carrying this T cell receptor beta chain was detected a few times. Its antigen is currently unknown. The data originate from a study of T-cell reconstitution after alpha-beta-depleted transplantation in children. General study findings and limits: T-cell numbers and diversity one year post-transplant derived largely from freshly generated T cells. Where alpha-beta T cells came from about two months after transplant was reportedly several hundred expanded graft clones.

Construction of the TCRbeta library involved unique molecular identifiers. One entry per CDR3 protein results from TCRdb running MiXCR on the PCR reads. Here the sample spans 300,000 to 350,000 distinct CDR3 sequences, 16% being singletons. Trimming took 5 bases from V and 2 from J; bases not matched to a gene: 22. The CDR3 is made up of 21 amino acids. Germline V gene data show CDR1 as MNHEY and CDR2 as SMNVEV (reference sequence). The sequencing here drew on PBMCs, mostly from graft donor cells, taken 360 days after TCRalphabeta/CD19-depleted stem cell transplant. The chain joins TRBV27 to TRBJ2-1, with 9 bases matching TRBD2. The TCR was taken from a male patient aged 2 to 9 who had a stem cell transplant for acute lymphoblastic leukemia, so the T cells may come from the graft donor. In DNA, the CDR3 is TGTGCCAGCAGTGTTACCCCTTTGCACACGAGCGCGGGAGGGCCCTACAATGAGCAGTTCTTC. Amino acids: CASSVTPLHTSAGGPYNEQFF.